The rows below give T cell receptor beta chains drawn from one sample of a study of cytomegalovirus exposure and HLA in healthy donors. Libraries were prepared by immunoSEQ multiplex PCR; TCRdb keeps only in-frame clonotypes and omits some of them. The data hold approximately 150,000 clones, with roughly 76% observed a single time. Sample: PBMCs. The receptor set was obtained from a man aged 55 to 69 in good health and CMV-seronegative. Each CDR3 is given with its conserved first and last residue. A D gene is named only where the DNA matches it firmly. Clone size is not always given. Where it is, it says once, few, many or a class for expanded clones.

j_gene	abundance	d_gene	v_gene	CDR3nt	CDR3aa
TRBJ2-7	-	-	TRBV4-1	TGCGCCAGCAGCCAAGAAGGAATCCCAGGGCCCCCGCTTGAGCAGTACTTC	CASSQEGIPGPPLEQYF
TRBJ2-2	-	TRBD2	TRBV19	TGTGCCAGTAGCACGGGACTAGCGGCCGGGGAGCTGTTTTTT	CASSTGLAAGELFF
TRBJ2-7	-	TRBD1	TRBV5-1	TGCGCCAGCAGCTCCAGACAGGGGGCGGACGAGCAGTACTTC	CASSSRQGADEQYF
TRBJ1-5	-	-	TRBV7-9	TGTGCCAGCAGCTTCCAGACAGGTCTGACCCAGCATTTT	CASSFQTGLTQHF
TRBJ1-4	-	-	TRBV7-2	TGTGCCAGCAGCTTGGAGGGGTCTAATGAAAAACTGTTTTTT	CASSLEGSNEKLFF
TRBJ2-3	-	-	TRBV9	TGTGCCAGCAGCCCCCAGGGTGTCGCAGATACGCAGTATTTT	CASSPQGVADTQYF
TRBJ2-7	-	TRBD2	TRBV15	TGTGTCACCAGCAGAGCGGGAGGGTCTGACGAGCAGTACTTC	CVTSRAGGSDEQYF
TRBJ1-2	-	-	TRBV7-6	TGTGCCAGCAGCTTAGGTACAGGGCACTATGGCTACACCTTC	CASSLGTGHYGYTF
TRBJ1-4	-	-	TRBV30	TGTGCCTGGAAACAAACAGGGTTTAATGAAAAACTGTTTTTT	CAWKQTGFNEKLFF
TRBJ1-5	-	TRBD1	TRBV6-6	TGTGCCAGCAGCCTGGGACAGCGCAATCAGCCCCAGCATTTT	CASSLGQRNQPQHF
TRBJ2-4	-	-	TRBV19	TGTGCCAGTAGTATAGCGGGTCAGGGGCCCAAAAACATTCAGTACTTC	CASSIAGQGPKNIQYF
TRBJ2-5	-	-	TRBV7-8	TGTGCCAGCAGCTTAGCCCACTCGCGGCAAGAGACCCAGTACTTC	CASSLAHSRQETQYF
TRBJ2-7	few	-	TRBV15	TGTGCCACCGCTGACAATTTGGGGCAGTACTTC	CATADNLGQYF
TRBJ2-7	-	-	TRBV6-5	TGTGCCAGCAGTCCCCGGACAACTCTACCCGAGCAGTACTTC	CASSPRTTLPEQYF
TRBJ2-7	-	-	TRBV2	TGTGCCAGCCGCAAACGGGACAACTCCTACGAGCAGTACTTC	CASRKRDNSYEQYF
TRBJ2-7	-	TRBD1	TRBV4-1	TGCGCCAGCAGCCAAGTAGCCAGGACAGGGCTCTACGAGCAGTACTTC	CASSQVARTGLYEQYF
TRBJ2-3	-	TRBD2	TRBV7-9	TGTGCCAGCAGTCGGAGCGGGGCCCTCCCAGATACGCAGTATTTT	CASSRSGALPDTQYF
TRBJ2-2	-	TRBD1	TRBV4-3	TGCGCCAGCAGCCAAGAGGGACAGGGTTTAGGGGAGCTGTTTTTT	CASSQEGQGLGELFF
TRBJ2-5	-	-	TRBV15	TGTGCCACCAGCAGAAGGCGACAGGGAGGTGAGACCCAGTACTTC	CATSRRRQGGETQYF
TRBJ1-5	-	-	TRBV29-1	TGCAGCGTAGCTGGACTGCCCGGGGAGCCCCAGCATTTT	CSVAGLPGEPQHF
TRBJ2-3	few	TRBD1	TRBV29-1	TGCAGCGTTGAAGATTGGACAGGGAGCACAGATACGCAGTATTTT	CSVEDWTGSTDTQYF
TRBJ2-7	-	-	TRBV7-9	TGTTCCAGCAGCTTAAGCCAGGGTCTTGGTTACGAGCAGTACTTC	CSSSLSQGLGYEQYF
TRBJ2-7	-	TRBD2	TRBV9	TGTGCCAGCAGCGTAGACGCTAGCGGGAGGGCCCTACCCTACGAGCAGTACTTC	CASSVDASGRALPYEQYF